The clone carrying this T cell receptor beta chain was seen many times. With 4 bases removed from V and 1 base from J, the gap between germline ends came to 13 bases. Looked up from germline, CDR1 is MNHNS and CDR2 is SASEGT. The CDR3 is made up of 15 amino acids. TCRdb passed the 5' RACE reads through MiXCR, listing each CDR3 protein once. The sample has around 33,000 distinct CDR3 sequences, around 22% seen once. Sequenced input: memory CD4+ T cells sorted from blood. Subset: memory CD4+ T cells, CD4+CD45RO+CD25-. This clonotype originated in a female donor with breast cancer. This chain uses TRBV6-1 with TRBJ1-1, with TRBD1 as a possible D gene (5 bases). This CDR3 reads CASSVRDSSNTEAFF. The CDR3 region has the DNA TGTGCCAGCAGTGTACGCGACAGCTCGAACACTGAAGCTTTCTTT.